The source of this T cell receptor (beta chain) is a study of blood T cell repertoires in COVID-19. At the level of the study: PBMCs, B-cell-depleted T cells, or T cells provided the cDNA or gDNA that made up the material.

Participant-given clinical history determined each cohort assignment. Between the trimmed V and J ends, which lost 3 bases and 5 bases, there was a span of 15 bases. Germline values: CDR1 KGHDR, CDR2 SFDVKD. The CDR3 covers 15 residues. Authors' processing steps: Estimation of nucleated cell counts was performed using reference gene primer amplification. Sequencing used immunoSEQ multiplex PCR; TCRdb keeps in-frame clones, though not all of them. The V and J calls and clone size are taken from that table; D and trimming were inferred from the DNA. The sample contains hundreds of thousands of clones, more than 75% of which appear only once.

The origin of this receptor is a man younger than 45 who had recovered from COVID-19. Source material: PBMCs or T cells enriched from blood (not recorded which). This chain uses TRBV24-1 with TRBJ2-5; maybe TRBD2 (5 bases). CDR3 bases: TGTGCCACCAGTGATCCAGGACTGGGAGCGGAGACCCAGTACTTC. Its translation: CATSDPGLGAETQYF.